Presented here are 27 T cell receptor beta chains from one specimen sequenced in a study of molecular identifiers for immune sequencing clone quantification. Via MiXCR, TCRdb re-called the PCR reads, giving one row per CDR3 protein. The sample lists about 320,000 distinct CDR3 sequences; about 22% were seen once. The sequenced sample consisted of naive CD8+ T cells from blood, with Jurkat cell RNA spiked in. Stated subset: FACS-sorted CD8+CD4-CCR7+CD45RA+ naive T cells. Every receptor here comes from a human donor in good health. Some libraries in this study had Jurkat cell RNA spiked in.

The sample holds many counts of this clonotype. The genes are TRBV4-3 and TRBJ2-3, with 9 nucleotides matching TRBD2. The CDR3 has 15 residues. The germline CDR1 and CDR2 sequences are LGHNA and YSLEER. Trimming removed 3 bases from V and 3 bases from J; junction bases left unmatched: 4. DNA of the CDR3: TGCGCCAGCAGCCAGAGCGGGGGGCTAACAGATACGCAGTATTTT. Translating gives CASSQSGGLTDTQYF.

J is TRBJ2-7 and V is TRBV10-3; 8 positions match TRBD1. The J segment lost 1 base and the V segment lost 2 bases, leaving 1 base of the junction unmatched. From germline, CDR1 is ENHRY and CDR2 SYGVKD. The CDR3 is 14 residues long. Here the CDR3 reads CAISEDRGSYEQYF. Written as DNA, the CDR3 is TGTGCCATCAGTGAGGACAGGGGTTCCTACGAGCAGTACTTC.

This clonotype has at least ten counts. This rearrangement joins TRBV5-1 to TRBJ2-1; perhaps TRBD2 as D (7 bases). This CDR3 spans 14 amino acids. CDR1 is SGHRS and CDR2 is YFSETQ in the germline V gene. The V gene lost 0 bases and the J gene lost 8 bases, with 12 bases spanning the gap. For the CDR3, the DNA is TGCGCCAGCAGCTTGGAGGGCGGGGGCTATGAGCAGTTCTTC. This sequence encodes CASSLEGGGYEQFF.

This clonotype was detected ten times or more. This rearrangement joins TRBV4-3 to TRBJ2-7; a possible D gene is TRBD2 (5 bases). The CDR3 sequence is 14 residues long. Trimming stripped 0 bases from V and 4 bases from J, with 10 bases between. Germline CDR1 reads LGHNA; CDR2 reads YSLEER. The CDR3 coding sequence is TGCGCCAGCAGCCAAGAAGTGGAGGTGTACGAGCAGTACTTC. Its protein is CASSQEVEVYEQYF.

This clonotype has a count of ten or more. The chain carries TRBV27 and TRBJ2-1, with D tentatively TRBD2 (5 bases). The CDR3 runs to 14 residues. Germline V gene sequence: CDR1 MNHEY, CDR2 SMNVEV (reference sequence). The V end was cut by 2 bases, the J end by 4 bases, with 9 bases between. The CDR3 sequence: CASSLGSGYNEQFF. CDR3 coding DNA: TGTGCCAGCAGTTTAGGGAGCGGATACAATGAGCAGTTCTTC.

To note about this clonotype: A read error may be the cause here, since a much bigger clone is one base away. This chain joins TRBV7-9 and TRBJ1-2; D is ambiguous. With 5 bases removed from V and 4 bases from J, the gap between germline ends came to 11 bases. This CDR3 has 13 amino acids. CDR1 and CDR2 from the germline V gene are SEHNR and FQNEAQ (reference sequence). CDR3: CASSHDEIYGYTF. DNA of the CDR3: TGTGCCAGCAGCCACGACGAAATCTATGGCTACACCTTC.

This clonotype has a handful of counts. The chain recombines TRBV10-3 with TRBJ2-7; D gene unclear. Trimming removed 3 bases at V and 3 bases at J, with 9 bases between. CDR1 and CDR2 from the germline V gene are ENHRY and SYGVKD. The CDR3 runs to 13 residues. CDR3 DNA sequence: TGTGCCATCAGTGACCTACAGCACTACGAGCAGTACTTC. The encoded protein is CAISDLQHYEQYF.

With regard to this clonotype: With a much larger clone just one base away, this may be a read error. The CDR3 coding sequence is TGTGCCAGCAGCTGGGGGACTAAAGAGACCCGGTACTTC. It yields the protein CASSWGTKETRYF. This rearrangement joins TRBV13 to TRBJ2-5; 7 bases fit TRBD2. The CDR3 sequence is 13 residues long. The germline V gene has CDR1 PRHDT and CDR2 FYEKMQ (reference sequence).

This clonotype has a count of ten or more. V and J are TRBV2 and TRBJ2-3, with 7 bases fitting TRBD2. The CDR3 runs 15 residues. Losses at the gene ends were 6 bases for V and 2 bases for J; bases not matched to a gene: 8. Per germline, CDR1 SNHLY and CDR2 FYNNEI. CDR3 bases: TGTGCCAGCAGATTAGCGGGCCGCCACACAGATACGCAGTATTTT. Protein sequence: CASRLAGRHTDTQYF.

This clonotype was seen ten or more times. V usage is TRBV28 and J usage is TRBJ1-3, with D unclear. V was shortened by 6 bases and J by 0 bases, with 12 bases between the two germline ends. This CDR3 is built from 15 residues. The germline CDR1 and CDR2 sequences are MDHEN and SYDVKM. The CDR3 DNA follows: TGTGCCAGCAGCCCAACGCGATACTCTGGAAACACCATATATTTT. Protein product: CASSPTRYSGNTIYF. Together with reference TRBV28 and TRBJ1-3, the CDR3 gives the full variable domain: DVKVTQSSRYLVKRTGEKVFLECVQDMDHENMFWYRQDPGLGLRLIYFSYDVKMKEKGDIPEGYSVSREKKERFSLILESASTNQTSMYLCASSPTRYSGNTIYFGEGSWLTVV.

There are many counts of this clonotype. The V gene is TRBV27, the J gene TRBJ2-3; a possible D gene is TRBD1 (5 bases). This CDR3 comprises 13 residues. V lost 6 bases, J lost 2 bases, and 9 bases lay in between. Germline CDR1 and CDR2: MNHEY and SMNVEV (reference sequence). In nucleotides, the CDR3 is TGTGCCAGCAGACCCGGACACACAGATACGCAGTATTTT. Amino acid sequence: CASRPGHTDTQYF.

There are a few counts of this clonotype. The V gene is TRBV28, the J gene TRBJ2-7; D may correspond to TRBD1 or TRBD2 (6 bases each). CDR1 MDHEN and CDR2 SYDVKM come from the germline V gene. Trimming stripped 8 bases from V and 5 bases from J, with 25 bases between. This CDR3 spans 16 amino acids. As DNA, the CDR3 is TGTGCCAGCGGACTAAGGACCCATACGGAGGGGGACGAGCAGTACTTC. Its protein is CASGLRTHTEGDEQYF. Variable domain in full (rest from reference TRBV28 and TRBJ2-7): DVKVTQSSRYLVKRTGEKVFLECVQDMDHENMFWYRQDPGLGLRLIYFSYDVKMKEKGDIPEGYSVSREKKERFSLILESASTNQTSMYLCASGLRTHTEGDEQYFGPGTRLTVT.

This clonotype was found a few times. The junction does not match germline at one end; this may be a read error. V usage is TRBV2 and J usage is TRBJ2-3, with D perhaps matching TRBD1 (6 bases). Per the germline V gene, CDR1 is SNHLY and CDR2 is FYNNEI. The CDR3 consists of 13 residues. DNA of the CDR3: TGCGCCAGCCAGGGGCTATACACAGATGCGCAGTATTTT. Its translation is CASQGLYTDAQYF.

This clonotype was observed a handful of times. The genes are TRBV20-1 and TRBJ2-3; the match to TRBD2 covers 10 bases. V was pared by 7 bases and J by 3 bases, with 19 bases of the junction left unmatched. Germline CDR1 DFQATT, CDR2 SNEGSKA (reference sequence). The CDR3 is made up of 18 amino acids. The CDR3 DNA follows: TGCAGTGGTTGGAGGGACACACCCGGGACTAGCGTGACAGATACGCAGTATTTT. Protein: CSGWRDTPGTSVTDTQYF.

This clonotype was counted ten times or more. The V gene is TRBV11-2, the J gene TRBJ2-5; D could derive from TRBD1 or TRBD2 (5 bases each). CDR3 length: 16 amino acids. V lost 4 bases to trimming and J lost 1 base, with 16 bases between them. CDR1 is SGHAT, CDR2 FQNNGV, per germline. The CDR3 loop reads CASSSPGRRLQETQYF. In DNA form, the CDR3 reads TGTGCCAGCAGCTCGCCGGGACGGCGGCTCCAAGAGACCCAGTACTTC.

This clonotype was counted at least ten times. This chain links TRBV29-1 with TRBJ1-1; D is possibly TRBD1 (5 bases). Trimming shortened V by 3 bases and J by 7 bases, and 9 bases separated the two germline ends. The germline gives CDR1 SQVTM, CDR2 ANQGSEA. The CDR3 totals 11 residues. CDR3: CSVDGQGEAFF. The CDR3, as DNA: TGCAGCGTTGATGGGCAGGGTGAAGCTTTCTTT.

This clonotype was picked up many times. This chain uses TRBV9 with TRBJ2-7; no clear D gene. The ends were cut back, 2 bases at V and 5 bases at J, with 14 bases in the middle. The CDR3 contains 14 residues. CDR1 and CDR2 (germline): SGDLS, YYNGEE. CDR3: CASSVGQWSDEQYF. The CDR3 coding sequence is TGTGCCAGCAGCGTGGGCCAGTGGTCCGACGAGCAGTACTTC.

This clonotype came up many times. The rearrangement uses TRBV27 and TRBJ2-4; D call uncertain. Looked up from germline, CDR1 is MNHEY and CDR2 is SMNVEV (reference sequence). V shed 3 bases and J shed 7 bases, with 10 bases lying between them. The CDR3 is 13 residues long. This chain's CDR3 is CASSLGRLNIQYF. Here the CDR3 DNA reads TGTGCCAGCAGTTTGGGCAGGCTGAACATTCAGTACTTC.

This clonotype was recorded at least ten times. The chain employs TRBV3-1 and TRBJ1-5; unclear D gene. The CDR3 spans 14 residues. Per the germline V gene, CDR1 is LGHDT and CDR2 is YNNKEL (reference sequence). Trimming cost V 0 bases and J 5 bases, with 8 bases left between them. In nucleotides, the CDR3 is TGTGCCAGCAGCCAAGATCTCGGGTATCAGCCCCAGCATTTT. Protein: CASSQDLGYQPQHF.

This clonotype was observed at least ten times. The chain has TRBV29-1 and TRBJ2-2; 7 bases are a match to TRBD1. Germline V gives CDR1 SQVTM, CDR2 ANQGSEA. CDR3 length equals 13 residues. V gave up 7 bases and J gave up 0 bases; unmatched junction bases: 2. Here the CDR3 DNA reads TGCAGCGCAGGGACAGCGAACACCGGGGAGCTGTTTTTT. Its protein product is CSAGTANTGELFF.

This clonotype has only one observation. The CDR3 does not close with the conserved phenylalanine or tryptophan, likely indicating a read error. CDR3 region: CAAGLGTDTQYL. The CDR3 DNA follows: TGTGCGGCTGGGCTAGGTACAGATACGCAGTATCTT. This chain joins TRBV6-2 or TRBV6-3 and TRBJ2-3, with no clear D. The germline CDR1 and CDR2 sequences are MNHEY and SVGEGT. The CDR3 consists of 12 residues.

As concerns this clonotype: The CDR3 end shows no conserved phenylalanine or tryptophan, and so a read error is likely. The rearrangement joins TRBV5-3 to TRBJ1-1; no reliable D call. TRBV5-3 is classed as an ORF, of uncertain function. The CDR3 spans 14 residues. The CDR3 DNA reads as TGTGCCAGCAGCTTGGTATGGCGGGGCACTGAAGCTTTCTCT. The encoded protein is CASSLVWRGTEAFS.

The table lists this clonotype with many counts. This chain joins TRBV27 and TRBJ2-7; 7 bases line up with TRBD1. The germline gives CDR1 MNHEY, CDR2 SMNVEV (reference sequence). V lost 5 bases and J lost 3; bases outside the gene matches: 13. CDR3 size: 16 residues. The CDR3 DNA follows: TGTGCCAGCAGTGGTCCCGGGACAGTAGCTGGCTACGAGCAGTACTTC. It codes for CASSGPGTVAGYEQYF.

Many counts were recorded for this clonotype. The CDR3: CASTPMGYSKNIQYF. The CDR3 coding sequence is TGTGCCAGTACCCCAATGGGGTATAGCAAAAACATTCAGTACTTC. This sequence joins TRBV19 and TRBJ2-4; D unresolved. The CDR3 covers 15 residues. V lost 7 bases, J lost 3 bases, and 16 bases lay in between. Germline CDR1 LNHDA, CDR2 SQIVND (reference sequence).

The chain couples TRBV19 to TRBJ1-1, with D uncertain. Trimming left V 8 bases short and J 4 bases short, with 11 bases between. Germline loops: CDR1 LNHDA, CDR2 SQIVND (reference sequence). The length of the CDR3 is 12 residues. The CDR3 DNA follows: TGTGCCAGTGCGGCGGGGTTCACTGAAGCTTTCTTT. Its translation: CASAAGFTEAFF.

This clonotype came up many times. The genes are TRBV3-1 and TRBJ2-3; D call uncertain. The CDR3 covers 13 residues. CDR1 and CDR2 (germline): LGHDT, YNNKEL (reference sequence). Deletions cut 0 bases from V and 4 bases from J, with 5 bases between. The CDR3 loop reads CASSQDPPDTQYF. CDR3 DNA sequence: TGTGCCAGCAGCCAAGACCCGCCAGATACGCAGTATTTT.

Notes on this clonotype: This may arise from a read error, as a much more abundant clone is one base away. Lacking the conserved final phenylalanine or tryptophan, this CDR3 likely reflects a read error. This sequence joins TRBV28 and TRBJ2-3, with 15 bases matching TRBD2. This CDR3 spans 17 amino acids. The germline V gene has CDR1 MDHEN and CDR2 SYDVKM. The V gene end was trimmed by 6 bases and the J gene end by 0 bases; junction bases not matched to a gene: 4. CDR3 protein: CASSRGLAGGSTDTQYL. The DNA of the CDR3 is TGTGCCAGCAGCCGGGGACTAGCGGGGGGTAGCACAGATACGCAGTATTTG.